The clone carrying this T cell receptor (beta chain) was counted at least ten times. V shed 5 bases, J shed 7 bases, and the junction held 2 bases outside the gene matches. Germline CDR1 reads GTSNPN; CDR2 reads SVGIG (reference sequence). There are 12 residues in the CDR3. Researchers made TCR beta libraries by using iRepertoire HTBI primers and running Arm-PCR on CDR3 regions. From the multiplex PCR reads, TCRdb called clonotypes with MiXCR, one entry per CDR3 protein. Here the sample spans over 350,000 distinct CDR3 sequences, less than 15% being singletons. The entry originates in a study of regulatory T cells in long-lasting Graves disease. Stated time point: newly diagnosed GD, antithyroid drugs for less than 3 months. The TCR library was prepared using RNA isolated from PBMCs. The same sample was also studied in work on T cells in Graves' hyperthyroidism and ophthalmopathy.

Material: peripheral blood mononuclear cells (PBMCs), obtained at new diagnosis, from a patient treated with antithyroid drugs. The rearrangement links TRBV30 to TRBJ2-1, with 10 bases that match TRBD2. The receptor comes from a woman aged 45-60 years with Graves disease. This CDR3 reads CAWALAGNEQFF. The CDR3 nucleotides read TGTGCCTGGGCACTAGCGGGAAATGAGCAGTTCTTC.